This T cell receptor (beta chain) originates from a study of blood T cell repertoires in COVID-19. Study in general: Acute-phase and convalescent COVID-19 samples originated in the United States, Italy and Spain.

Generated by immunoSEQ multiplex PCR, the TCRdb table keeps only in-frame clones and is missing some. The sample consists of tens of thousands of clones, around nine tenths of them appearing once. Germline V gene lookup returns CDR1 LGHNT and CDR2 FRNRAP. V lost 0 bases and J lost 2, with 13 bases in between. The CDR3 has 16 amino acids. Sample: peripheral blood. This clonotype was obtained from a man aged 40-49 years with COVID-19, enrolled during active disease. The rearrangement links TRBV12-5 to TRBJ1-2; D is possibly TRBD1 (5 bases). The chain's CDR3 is CASGLVAGRLNYGYTF. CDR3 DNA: TGTGCTAGTGGTTTGGTAGCGGGACGGCTCAACTATGGCTACACCTTC.